This T cell receptor (beta chain) was identified in a study of post-analysis software for immune sequencing data. About the study: Both relapsing-remitting and secondary progressive multiple sclerosis featured among the disease courses, as did progressive-relapsing multiple sclerosis. Study conclusions and caveats: Controls showed lower frequencies than patients for a handful of TRBV segments, and TRBV5-6, TRBV5-1 and TRBV20-1 were among these. Pronounced co-clustering by F measure was evident among identically batched samples.

cDNA libraries of TCR beta carried unique molecular identifiers. From the PCR reads, TCRdb called clonotypes with MiXCR, one entry per CDR3 protein. Seen here are 750,000 to 950,000 distinct CDR3 sequences, under 60% observed once, and the top ten hold approximately 4.4%. In the case of this clonotype: Its cognate antigen is unknown.

CDR1 DFQATT and CDR2 SNEGSKA come from the germline V gene (reference sequence). The CDR3 runs 17 residues. V trimming: 0 bases; J trimming: 5 bases; junction bases outside the gene matches: 4. The chain joins TRBV20-1 to TRBJ2-2; 15 bases line up with TRBD2. The source of this sequence is a girl under 18 with multiple sclerosis. Sequenced material: blood. CDR3 region: CSARDQGLAGGTGELFF. CDR3 in DNA: TGCAGTGCTAGAGATCAGGGACTAGCGGGAGGTACCGGGGAGCTGTTTTTT.